What follows describes a single T cell receptor (beta chain). No antigen is known for it. Sequencing sought depths of 1 in 200,000 to 1 in 1 million T cells. Assay: immunoSEQ multiplex PCR; the TCRdb copy retains only in-frame clones and omits some. The table has roughly 100,000 clones, about 72% seen once. This entry belongs to a study of cytotoxic CD8 clonotypes in ibrutinib-treated CLL. The CDR3 extends over 14 amino acids. The V end lost 6 bases, the J end lost 5 bases, and 14 bases lay between the germline ends. The germline gives CDR1 MNHEY, CDR2 SMNVEV (reference sequence). With cryopreserved PBMCs as the source, roughly 2 micrograms of genomic DNA went to TCR beta libraries. The study's findings and limits: Clonality correlated strongly with circulating CD8+ T cells and exceeded age-matched healthy donors at baseline.

The V and J genes are TRBV27 and TRBJ2-1; maybe TRBD1 (6 bases). Sequenced material: PBMCs, taken after 12 months of ibrutinib treatment. The sequence derives from a human donor with chronic lymphocytic leukemia. The CDR3 loop reads CASSLRDNNNEQFF. CDR3 nucleotide sequence: TGTGCCAGCAGCCTCCGGGACAATAACAATGAGCAGTTCTTC.